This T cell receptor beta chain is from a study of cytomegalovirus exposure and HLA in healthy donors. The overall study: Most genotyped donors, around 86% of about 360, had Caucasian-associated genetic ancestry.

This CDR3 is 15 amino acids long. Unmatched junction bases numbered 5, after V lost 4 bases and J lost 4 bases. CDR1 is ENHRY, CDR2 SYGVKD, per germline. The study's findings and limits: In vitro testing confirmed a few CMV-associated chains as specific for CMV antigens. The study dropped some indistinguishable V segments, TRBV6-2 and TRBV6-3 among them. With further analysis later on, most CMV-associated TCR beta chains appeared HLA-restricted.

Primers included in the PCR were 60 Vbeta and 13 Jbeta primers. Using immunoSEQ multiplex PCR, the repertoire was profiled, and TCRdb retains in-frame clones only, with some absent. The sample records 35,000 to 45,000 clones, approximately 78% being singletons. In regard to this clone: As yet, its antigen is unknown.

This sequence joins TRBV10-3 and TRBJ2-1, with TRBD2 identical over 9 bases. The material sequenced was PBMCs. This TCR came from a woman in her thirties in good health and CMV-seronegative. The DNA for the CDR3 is TGTGCCATCAGTGGGACTAGCGAGAAATACAATGAGCAGTTCTTC. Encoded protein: CAISGTSEKYNEQFF.